This T cell receptor (beta chain) was captured by sequencing in a study of cytomegalovirus exposure and HLA in healthy donors. General study results and limits: Only CMV serostatus was available as immune exposure information.

Note on this clone: Its antigen is not known.

CDR1 MNHNY and CDR2 SVGAGI come from the germline V gene (reference sequence). The CDR3 runs 14 residues. Unmatched junction bases numbered 1, after V lost 5 bases and J lost 3 bases. 60 Vbeta and 13 Jbeta primers were used in PCR. Per the original data handling: An analysis performed later counted around 80 million unique TCR beta chains (approximately 10 million of them shared). Sequencing was performed with immunoSEQ multiplex PCR; in TCRdb, only in-frame clones are kept and a portion is missing. V and J calls and clone size are as listed in that table; D and trimming were resolved from the DNA. Of 120,000 to 150,000 clones in the sample, 82% were seen once.

Input material: PBMCs. The sequence was obtained from a man aged 18 to 30 in good health and CMV-seropositive. The chain combines TRBV6-6 with TRBJ2-1, with 10 bases matching TRBD2. CDR3 nucleotide sequence: TGTGCCAGCAGTGGACTAGCGGTCTACAATGAGCAGTTCTTC. This codes for CASSGLAVYNEQFF.